This T cell receptor (beta chain) stems from a study of T cell responses to AZD1222 COVID-19 vaccine. Libraries were prepared by immunoSEQ multiplex PCR; TCRdb keeps only in-frame clonotypes and omits some of them. Among more than 90,000 clones listed, about 89% were seen once. Worth noting for this clone: Its antigen remains unidentified.

In germline, CDR1 is MDHEN, CDR2 SYDVKM. This CDR3 contains 16 residues. The V end was cut by 5 bases, the J end by 2 bases, with 17 bases between. Study results and limitations: Regions 160-218 and 743-854 held dominance among vaccine-associated CD4 TCRs, which spanned spike. Reports say nearly half of spike-specific TCRs go after unmutated variant regions.

The rearrangement uses TRBV28 and TRBJ2-3; tentatively, D is TRBD2 (6 bases). The source material was peripheral blood, sampled 28 days after the second AZD1222 dose. The TCR originated in an adult who received the AZD1222 COVID-19 vaccine. The CDR3: CASSLRTGSPTDTQYF. CDR3 DNA: TGTGCCAGCAGTCTGAGGACCGGGAGCCCCACAGATACGCAGTATTTT.